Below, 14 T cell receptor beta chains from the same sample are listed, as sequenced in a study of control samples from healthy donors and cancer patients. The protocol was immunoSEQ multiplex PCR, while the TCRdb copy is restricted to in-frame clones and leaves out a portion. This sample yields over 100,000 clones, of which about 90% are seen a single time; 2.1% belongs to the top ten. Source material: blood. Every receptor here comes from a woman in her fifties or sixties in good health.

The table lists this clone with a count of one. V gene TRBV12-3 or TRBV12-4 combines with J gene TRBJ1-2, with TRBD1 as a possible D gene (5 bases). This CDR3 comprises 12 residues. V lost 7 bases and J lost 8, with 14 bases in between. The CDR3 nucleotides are TGTGCCAGCACGGGGGAGCTTAACGGCTACACCTTC. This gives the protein CASTGELNGYTF.

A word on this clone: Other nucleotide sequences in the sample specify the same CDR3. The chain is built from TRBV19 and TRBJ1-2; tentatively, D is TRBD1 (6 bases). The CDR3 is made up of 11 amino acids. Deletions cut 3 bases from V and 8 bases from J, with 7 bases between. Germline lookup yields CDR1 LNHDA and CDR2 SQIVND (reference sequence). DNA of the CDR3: TGTGCCAGTAGTATCGACAGGGGCTACACCTTC. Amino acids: CASSIDRGYTF.

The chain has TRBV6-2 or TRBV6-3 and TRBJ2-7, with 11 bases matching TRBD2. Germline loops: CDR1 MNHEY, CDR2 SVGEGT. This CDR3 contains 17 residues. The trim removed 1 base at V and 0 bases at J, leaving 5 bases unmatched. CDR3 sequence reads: CASSYLPGLAASYEQYF. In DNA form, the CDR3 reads TGTGCCAGCAGTTACTTGCCGGGACTAGCGGCCTCCTACGAGCAGTACTTC.

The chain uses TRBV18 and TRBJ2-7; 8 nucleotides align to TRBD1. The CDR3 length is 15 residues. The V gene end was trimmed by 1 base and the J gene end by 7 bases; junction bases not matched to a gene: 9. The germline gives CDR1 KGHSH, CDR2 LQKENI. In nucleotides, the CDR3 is TGTGCCAGCTCACCACAGGCCGGACAGGGTGGAGAGCAGTACTTC. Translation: CASSPQAGQGGEQYF.

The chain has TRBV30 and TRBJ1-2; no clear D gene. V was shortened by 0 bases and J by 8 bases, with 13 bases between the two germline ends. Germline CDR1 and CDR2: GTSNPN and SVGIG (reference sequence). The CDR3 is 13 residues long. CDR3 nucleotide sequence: TGTGCCTGGAGTGTTATTGGGGTCGGCGGCTACACCTTC. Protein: CAWSVIGVGGYTF.

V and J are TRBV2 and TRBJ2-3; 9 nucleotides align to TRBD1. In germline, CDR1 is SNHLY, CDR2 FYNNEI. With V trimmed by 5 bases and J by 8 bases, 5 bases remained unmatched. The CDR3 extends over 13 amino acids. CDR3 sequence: CASSQQGAGTQYF. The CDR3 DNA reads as TGTGCCAGCAGTCAACAGGGGGCAGGTACGCAGTATTTT.

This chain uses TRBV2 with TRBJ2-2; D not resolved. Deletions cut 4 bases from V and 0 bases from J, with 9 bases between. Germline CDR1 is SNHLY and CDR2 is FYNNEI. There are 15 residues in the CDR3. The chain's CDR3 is CASSVVNTNTGELFF. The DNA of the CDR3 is TGTGCCAGCAGTGTAGTCAACACGAACACCGGGGAGCTGTTTTTT.

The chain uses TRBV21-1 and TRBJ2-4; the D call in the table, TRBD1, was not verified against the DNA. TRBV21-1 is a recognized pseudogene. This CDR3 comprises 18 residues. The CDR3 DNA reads TGTGCCAGCAGCAAAGGGTTTACAGGGGGCGCCGCCAAAAACATTCAGTACTTC. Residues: CASSKGFTGGAAKNIQYF.

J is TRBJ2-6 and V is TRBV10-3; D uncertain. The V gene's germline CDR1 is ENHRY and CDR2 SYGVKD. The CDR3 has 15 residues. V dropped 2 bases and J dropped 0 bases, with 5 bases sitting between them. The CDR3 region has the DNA TGTGCCATCAGTGAGCAGGTCTCTGGGGCCAACGTCCTGACTTTC. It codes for CAISEQVSGANVLTF.

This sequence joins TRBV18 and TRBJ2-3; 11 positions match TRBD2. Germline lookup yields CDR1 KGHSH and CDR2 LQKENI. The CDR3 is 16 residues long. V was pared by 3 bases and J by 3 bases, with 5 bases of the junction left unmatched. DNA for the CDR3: TGTGCCAGCTCACCGCTAGCGGGGGGTTTTACAGATACGCAGTATTTT. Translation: CASSPLAGGFTDTQYF.

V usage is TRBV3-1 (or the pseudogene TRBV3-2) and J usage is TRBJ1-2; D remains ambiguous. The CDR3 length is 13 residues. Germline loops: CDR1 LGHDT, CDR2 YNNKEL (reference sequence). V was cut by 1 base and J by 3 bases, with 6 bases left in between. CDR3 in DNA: TGTGCCAGCAGCCAAGGTCCCCACTATGGCTACACCTTC. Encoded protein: CASSQGPHYGYTF.

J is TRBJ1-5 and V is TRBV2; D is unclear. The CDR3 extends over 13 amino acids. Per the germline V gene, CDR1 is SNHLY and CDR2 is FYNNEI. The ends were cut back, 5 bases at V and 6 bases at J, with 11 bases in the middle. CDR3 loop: CASSFEVTQPQHF. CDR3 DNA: TGTGCCAGCAGTTTTGAAGTGACTCAGCCCCAGCATTTT.

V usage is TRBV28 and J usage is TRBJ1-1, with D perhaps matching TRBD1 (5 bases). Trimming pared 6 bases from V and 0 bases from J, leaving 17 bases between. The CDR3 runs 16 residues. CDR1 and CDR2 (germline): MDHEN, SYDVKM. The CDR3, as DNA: TGTGCCAGCAGCACCCATGCTTGGGGGGTGAACACTGAAGCTTTCTTT. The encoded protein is CASSTHAWGVNTEAFF.

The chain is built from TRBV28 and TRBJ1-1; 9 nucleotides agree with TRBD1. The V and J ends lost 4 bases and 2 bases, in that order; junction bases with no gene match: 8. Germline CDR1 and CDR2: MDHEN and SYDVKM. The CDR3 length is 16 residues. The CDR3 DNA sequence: TGTGCCAGCAGTTCACCTCTGACAGGGGGTAACACTGAAGCTTTCTTT. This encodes CASSSPLTGGNTEAFF.